This is a list of T cell receptor beta chains from one sample in a study of control samples from healthy donors and cancer patients. Profiled with immunoSEQ multiplex PCR; TCRdb holds only in-frame clones, not every one. The table has around 150,000 clones, approximately 94% seen once; the top ten hold around 9.3%. What was sequenced was blood. These receptors were taken from a woman between 40 and 55 years old in good health. The CDR3 runs from the conserved cysteine through the conserved F or W. Each record gives: J gene, D gene, V gene, clone size, CDR3 protein, CDR3 DNA. D genes are given only for firm matches. Size is stated for part of the rows, as once, few or many counts, or as a class when the clone is expanded.

j_call: TRBJ1-6
d_call: TRBD1
v_call: TRBV19
clone_size: NA
cdr3_aa: CASSRDGTGNSPLHF
cdr3_nt: TGTGCCAGTAGTCGCGACGGGACAGGTAATTCACCCCTCCACTTT

j_call: TRBJ1-2
d_call: NA
v_call: TRBV6-1
clone_size: NA
cdr3_aa: CASSVRRAGGTNYGYTF
cdr3_nt: TGTGCCAGCAGTGTGCGCCGGGCGGGCGGAACTAACTATGGCTACACCTTC

j_call: TRBJ1-5
d_call: TRBD1
v_call: TRBV19
clone_size: NA
cdr3_aa: CASSYRGNQPQHF
cdr3_nt: TGTGCCAGTAGTTACAGGGGAAATCAGCCCCAGCATTTT

j_call: TRBJ2-7
d_call: NA
v_call: TRBV28
clone_size: NA
cdr3_aa: CASRPGRDYEQYF
cdr3_nt: TGTGCCAGCAGACCGGGACGAGACTACGAGCAGTACTTC

j_call: TRBJ1-2
d_call: NA
v_call: TRBV7-9
clone_size: NA
cdr3_aa: CASENRGSAYYTF
cdr3_nt: TGTGCCAGTGAGAATCGCGGATCTGCGTACTACACCTTC

j_call: TRBJ2-1
d_call: NA
v_call: TRBV7-9
clone_size: NA
cdr3_aa: CASSLATANEQFF
cdr3_nt: TGTGCCAGCAGCTTAGCGACCGCCAATGAGCAGTTCTTC

j_call: TRBJ1-5
d_call: NA
v_call: TRBV9
clone_size: once
cdr3_aa: CASGESNQPQHF
cdr3_nt: TGTGCCAGTGGGGAGAGCAATCAGCCCCAGCATTTT

j_call: TRBJ1-4
d_call: TRBD1
v_call: TRBV5-1
clone_size: NA
cdr3_aa: CASSLQGGREKLFF
cdr3_nt: TGCGCCAGCAGCTTACAGGGGGGGCGGGAAAAACTGTTTTTT

j_call: TRBJ2-4
d_call: TRBD1
v_call: TRBV11-2
clone_size: NA
cdr3_aa: CASSSNRGQVIQYF
cdr3_nt: TGTGCCAGCAGCTCCAACAGGGGGCAAGTCATTCAGTACTTC

j_call: TRBJ1-1
d_call: NA
v_call: TRBV9
clone_size: NA
cdr3_aa: CASSVGGRGDTEAFF
cdr3_nt: TGTGCCAGCAGCGTGGGGGGCCGTGGTGACACTGAAGCTTTCTTT

j_call: TRBJ1-4
d_call: NA
v_call: TRBV29-1
clone_size: NA
cdr3_aa: CSVAAGGKLFF
cdr3_nt: TGCAGCGTTGCGGCAGGAGGGAAACTGTTTTTT

j_call: TRBJ1-1
d_call: NA
v_call: TRBV11-3
clone_size: NA
cdr3_aa: CASSLGRFQNTEAFF
cdr3_nt: TGTGCCAGCAGCTTAGGAAGGTTTCAGAACACTGAAGCTTTCTTT

j_call: TRBJ1-1
d_call: NA
v_call: TRBV5-1
clone_size: NA
cdr3_aa: CASSSGANTEAFF
cdr3_nt: TGCGCCAGCAGCTCGGGTGCGAACACTGAAGCTTTCTTT

j_call: TRBJ1-2
d_call: NA
v_call: TRBV5-1
clone_size: few
cdr3_aa: CASGRGGDYGYTF
cdr3_nt: TGCGCCAGCGGACGGGGGGGCGACTATGGCTACACCTTC

j_call: TRBJ1-2
d_call: NA
v_call: TRBV18
clone_size: NA
cdr3_aa: CASSPPSLNYGYTF
cdr3_nt: TGTGCCAGCTCACCACCGTCACTTAACTATGGCTACACCTTC

j_call: TRBJ1-5
d_call: NA
v_call: TRBV29-1
clone_size: NA
cdr3_aa: CSVAYGAPNQPQHF
cdr3_nt: TGCAGCGTCGCATATGGGGCCCCCAATCAGCCCCAGCATTTT

j_call: TRBJ1-1
d_call: TRBD1
v_call: TRBV7-6
clone_size: NA
cdr3_aa: CASSLGVMGTAPAQAFF
cdr3_nt: TGTGCCAGCAGCTTAGGAGTAATGGGGACAGCCCCCGCTCAAGCTTTCTTT

j_call: TRBJ1-5
d_call: NA
v_call: TRBV7-9
clone_size: NA
cdr3_aa: CASSLSGGNQPQHF
cdr3_nt: TGTGCCAGCAGCTTATCGGGAGGGAATCAGCCCCAGCATTTT

j_call: TRBJ2-7
d_call: TRBD1
v_call: TRBV10-3
clone_size: NA
cdr3_aa: CAISSRGTGNYEQYF
cdr3_nt: TGTGCCATCAGTAGCCGGGGGACAGGGAACTACGAGCAGTACTTC

j_call: TRBJ2-7
d_call: TRBD1
v_call: TRBV27
clone_size: NA
cdr3_aa: CASSLPGQGGYEQYF
cdr3_nt: TGTGCCAGCAGTCTTCCGGGACAGGGGGGTTACGAGCAGTACTTC

j_call: TRBJ1-4
d_call: NA
v_call: TRBV7-6
clone_size: NA
cdr3_aa: CASSPSHGGRVEKLFF
cdr3_nt: TGTGCCAGCAGCCCAAGTCATGGGGGGCGCGTAGAAAAACTGTTTTTT

j_call: TRBJ2-1
d_call: TRBD2
v_call: TRBV9
clone_size: few
cdr3_aa: CASSQRGYNEQFF
cdr3_nt: TGTGCCAGCAGCCAGCGGGGCTACAATGAGCAGTTCTTC

j_call: TRBJ1-5
d_call: TRBD1
v_call: TRBV6-2/TRBV6-3
clone_size: NA
cdr3_aa: CASSYPRQDRAGNQPQHF
cdr3_nt: TGTGCCAGCAGTTACCCCCGCCAAGACAGGGCTGGTAATCAGCCCCAGCATTTT